This TCR beta chain was documented in a study of cytomegalovirus exposure and HLA in healthy donors. Study-wide findings and caveats: Later analysis found that TCR beta chains associated with HLA were more clonally expanded than other, equally common chains.

The PCR made use of 60 Vbeta and 13 Jbeta primers. The table came from immunoSEQ multiplex PCR; TCRdb's copy has only in-frame clones and leaves some out. Found here are roughly 150,000 clones, about 80% of them singletons; the top ten hold approximately 1.3%. Concerning this clone: Its cognate antigen is unknown.

The germline V gene encodes CDR1 SGHTA and CDR2 FQGTGA. This CDR3 region has 14 residues. The V end was cut by 2 bases, the J end by 0 bases, with 6 bases between. Unrecorded immune exposure was likely among donors, who were nominally healthy when sampled. The chain uses TRBV7-3 and TRBJ2-3, with D tentatively TRBD2 (6 bases). What was sequenced was PBMCs. This TCR was sampled from a man younger than 45 in good health and CMV-seronegative. This CDR3 is CASSLAGSTDTQYF. The CDR3 DNA sequence: TGTGCCAGCAGCTTAGCGGGGAGCACAGATACGCAGTATTTT.